The entry below describes one TCR beta chain. This specimen comes from a study of CD8+CD57+ T cells in acquired aplastic anemia. Study at large: Quantities of DNA derived from sorted CD4+ and CD8+ cells averaged around 3 ug.

It was patients with CD8+CD57+ cell expansion by flow cytometry who were chosen for sequencing. Among the patients, all had severe acquired aplastic anemia. Genomic DNA constituted the template upon which TCR beta VDJ and CDR3 profiling was performed. Via MiXCR, TCRdb re-called the reads, giving one row per CDR3 protein. The table shows about 200,000 distinct CDR3 sequences, with 55% to 65% occurring only once. The sequence was obtained from a human donor with aplastic anemia. Sequencing was carried out using sorted CD4+, CD8+, or CD8+CD57+ T cells (not recorded which) from PBMCs.

The CDR3 DNA sequence: TGTGCCAGCAGCCACTTCTACGAGCAGTACTTC. Protein product: CASSHFYEQYF. This chain connects TRBV12-3 or TRBV12-4 to TRBJ2-7, with D uncertain. The length of the CDR3 is 11 residues. Between the trimmed V and J ends, which lost 6 bases and 3 bases, there was a span of 6 bases.